Sequencing of this T cell receptor beta chain was carried out in a study of T-cell reconstitution after alpha-beta-depleted transplantation in children. This clonotype has a handful of counts. The antigen is not known. Points from the study as a whole: Counts and diversity of T cells one year after transplant came mostly from newly produced T cells.

Trimming stripped 1 base from V and 5 bases from J, with 15 bases between. Per the germline V gene, CDR1 is SQVTM and CDR2 is ANQGSEA. The CDR3 runs 14 residues. The TCRbeta library was prepared with unique molecular identifiers. A single record per CDR3 protein comes from TCRdb applying MiXCR to the PCR reads. The data hold a few hundred thousand distinct CDR3 sequences, with roughly 30% observed a single time. This sequence originates from a boy in the first two years of life with Wiskott-Aldrich syndrome, due to receive a stem cell transplant. The J gene is TRBJ2-7, the V gene TRBV29-1, with a tentative D call TRBD1 (6 bases). Here the sequenced sample was PBMCs, taken before TCRalphabeta/CD19-depleted stem cell transplant. CDR3: CSVEGSAGADEQYF. The CDR3 DNA reads as TGCAGCGTTGAAGGCTCGGCAGGGGCGGACGAGCAGTACTTC.